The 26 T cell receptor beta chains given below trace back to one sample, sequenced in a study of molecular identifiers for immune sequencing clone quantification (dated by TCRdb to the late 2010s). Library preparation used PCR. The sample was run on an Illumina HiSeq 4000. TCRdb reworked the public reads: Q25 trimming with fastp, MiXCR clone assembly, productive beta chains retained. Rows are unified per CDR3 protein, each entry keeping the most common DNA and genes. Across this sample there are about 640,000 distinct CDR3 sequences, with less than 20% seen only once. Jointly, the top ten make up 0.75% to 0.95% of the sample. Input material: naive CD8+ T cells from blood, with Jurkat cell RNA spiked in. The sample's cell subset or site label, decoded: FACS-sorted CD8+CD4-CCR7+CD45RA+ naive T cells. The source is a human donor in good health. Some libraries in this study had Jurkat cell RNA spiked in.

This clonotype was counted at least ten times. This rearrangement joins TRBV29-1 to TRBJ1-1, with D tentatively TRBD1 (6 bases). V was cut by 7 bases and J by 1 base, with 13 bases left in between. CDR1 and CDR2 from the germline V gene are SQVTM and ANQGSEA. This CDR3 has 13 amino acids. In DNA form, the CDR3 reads TGCAGCGCACGGGACATGAGGAACACTGAAGCTTTCTTT. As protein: CSARDMRNTEAFF. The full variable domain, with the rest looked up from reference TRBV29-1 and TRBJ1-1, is SAVISQKPSRDICQRGTSLTIQCQVDSQVTMMFWYRQQPGQSLTLIATANQGSEATYESGFVIDKFPISRPNLTFSTLTVSNMSPEDSSIYLCSARDMRNTEAFFGQGTRLTVV.

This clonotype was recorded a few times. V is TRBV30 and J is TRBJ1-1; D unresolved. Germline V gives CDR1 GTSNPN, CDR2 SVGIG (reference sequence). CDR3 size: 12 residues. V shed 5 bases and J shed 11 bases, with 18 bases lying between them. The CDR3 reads CAWEGDGARAFF. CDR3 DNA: TGTGCCTGGGAGGGCGACGGTGCACGGGCTTTCTTT.

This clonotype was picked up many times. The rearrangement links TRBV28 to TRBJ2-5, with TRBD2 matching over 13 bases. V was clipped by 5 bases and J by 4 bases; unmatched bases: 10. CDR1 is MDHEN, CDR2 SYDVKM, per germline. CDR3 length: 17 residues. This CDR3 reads CASSGREGLAGPETQYF. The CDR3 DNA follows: TGTGCCAGCAGTGGCAGGGAGGGACTAGCGGGGCCAGAGACCCAGTACTTC.

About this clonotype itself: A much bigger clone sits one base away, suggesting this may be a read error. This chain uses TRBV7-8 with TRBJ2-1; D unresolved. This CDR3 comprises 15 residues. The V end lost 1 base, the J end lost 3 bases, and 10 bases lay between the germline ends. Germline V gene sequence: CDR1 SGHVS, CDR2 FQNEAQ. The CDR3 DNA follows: TGTGCCAGCAGCTTAGTCCTGCCGGGCTACAATGAGCAGTTCTTC. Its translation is CASSLVLPGYNEQFF.

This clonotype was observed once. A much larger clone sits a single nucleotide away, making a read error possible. CDR3 coding DNA: TGTGCCAGCAGCCGACGGGGGGGCACAGATACGCAGTATTTT. Amino acid sequence: CASSRRGGTDTQYF. This sequence joins TRBV7-9 and TRBJ2-3; 7 bases line up with TRBD2. This CDR3 is built from 14 residues. The V segment lost 5 bases and the J segment 1 base; nucleotides outside the gene matches: 3. CDR1 is SEHNR, CDR2 FQNEAQ, per germline (reference sequence).

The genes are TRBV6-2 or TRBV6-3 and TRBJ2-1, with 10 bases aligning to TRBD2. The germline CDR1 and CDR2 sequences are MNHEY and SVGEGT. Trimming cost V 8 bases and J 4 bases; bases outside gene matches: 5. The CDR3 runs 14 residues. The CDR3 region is CASQSGRGYNEQFF. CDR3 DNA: TGTGCCAGCCAAAGCGGGAGGGGATACAATGAGCAGTTCTTC.

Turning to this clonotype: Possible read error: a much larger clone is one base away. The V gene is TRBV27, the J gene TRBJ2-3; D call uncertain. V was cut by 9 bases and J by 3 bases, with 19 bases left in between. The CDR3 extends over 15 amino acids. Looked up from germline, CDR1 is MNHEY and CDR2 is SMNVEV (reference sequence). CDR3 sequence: CAREDRWSGTDTQYF. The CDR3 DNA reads TGTGCCAGGGAAGATCGGTGGTCTGGGACAGATACGCAGTATTTT.

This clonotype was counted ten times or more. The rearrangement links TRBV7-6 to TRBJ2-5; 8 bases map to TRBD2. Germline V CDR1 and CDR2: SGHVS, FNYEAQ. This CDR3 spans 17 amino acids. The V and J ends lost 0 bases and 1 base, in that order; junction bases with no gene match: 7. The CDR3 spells CASSLAAASGPQETQYF. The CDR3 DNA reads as TGTGCCAGCAGCTTAGCGGCGGCTAGCGGGCCCCAAGAGACCCAGTACTTC.

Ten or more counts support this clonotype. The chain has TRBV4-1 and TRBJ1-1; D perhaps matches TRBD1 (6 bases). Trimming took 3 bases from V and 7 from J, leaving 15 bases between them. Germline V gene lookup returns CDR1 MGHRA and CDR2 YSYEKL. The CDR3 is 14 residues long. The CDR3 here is CASSHVGGRVEAFF. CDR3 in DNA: TGCGCCAGCAGCCATGTGGGGGGGCGGGTTGAAGCTTTCTTT.

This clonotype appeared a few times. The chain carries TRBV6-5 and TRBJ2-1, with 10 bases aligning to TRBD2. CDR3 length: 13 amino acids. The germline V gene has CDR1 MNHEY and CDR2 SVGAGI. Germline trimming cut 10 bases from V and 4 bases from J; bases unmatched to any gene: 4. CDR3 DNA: TGTGCCACAGGGACTAGCGTTTACAATGAGCAGTTCTTC. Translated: CATGTSVYNEQFF.

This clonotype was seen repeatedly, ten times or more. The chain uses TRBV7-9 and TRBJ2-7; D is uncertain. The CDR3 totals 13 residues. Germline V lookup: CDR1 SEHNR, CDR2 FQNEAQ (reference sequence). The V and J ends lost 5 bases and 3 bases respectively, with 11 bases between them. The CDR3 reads CASSALGDYEQYF. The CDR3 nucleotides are TGTGCCAGCAGCGCCCTTGGAGACTACGAGCAGTACTTC. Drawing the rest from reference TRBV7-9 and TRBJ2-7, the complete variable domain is DTGVSQNPRHKITKRGQNVTFRCDPISEHNRLYWYRQTLGQGPEFLTYFQNEAQLEKSRLLSDRFSAERPKGSFSTLEIQRTEQGDSAMYLCASSALGDYEQYFGPGTRLTVT.

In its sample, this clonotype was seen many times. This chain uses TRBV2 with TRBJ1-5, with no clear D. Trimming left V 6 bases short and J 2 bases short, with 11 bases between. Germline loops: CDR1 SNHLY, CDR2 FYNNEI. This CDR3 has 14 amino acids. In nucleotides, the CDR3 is TGTGCCAGCAGACCTCACGTTGGCAATCAGCCCCAGCATTTT. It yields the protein CASRPHVGNQPQHF.

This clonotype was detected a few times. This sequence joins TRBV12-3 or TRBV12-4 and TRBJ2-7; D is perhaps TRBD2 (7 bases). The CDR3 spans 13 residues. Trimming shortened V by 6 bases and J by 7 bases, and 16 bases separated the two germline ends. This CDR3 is CASSFRGGFEQYF. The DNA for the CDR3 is TGTGCCAGCAGCTTTAGGGGGGGGTTTGAGCAGTACTTC.

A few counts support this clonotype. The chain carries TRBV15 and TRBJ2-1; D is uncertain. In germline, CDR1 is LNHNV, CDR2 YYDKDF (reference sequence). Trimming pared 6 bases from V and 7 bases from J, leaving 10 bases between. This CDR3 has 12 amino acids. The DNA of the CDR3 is TGTGCCACCAGTCGCACTTTTAATGAGCAGTTCTTC. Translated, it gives CATSRTFNEQFF.

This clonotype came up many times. CDR3 sequence reads: CASSLRTSAFVEQFF. The DNA of the CDR3 is TGTGCCAGCAGCTTGCGGACTAGCGCCTTTGTTGAGCAGTTCTTC. The chain recombines TRBV6-2 or TRBV6-3 with TRBJ2-1; TRBD2 aligns across 9 bases. The V segment lost 6 bases and the J segment 9 bases; nucleotides outside the gene matches: 12. CDR1 is MNHEY and CDR2 is SVGEGT in the germline V gene. The CDR3 spans 15 residues.

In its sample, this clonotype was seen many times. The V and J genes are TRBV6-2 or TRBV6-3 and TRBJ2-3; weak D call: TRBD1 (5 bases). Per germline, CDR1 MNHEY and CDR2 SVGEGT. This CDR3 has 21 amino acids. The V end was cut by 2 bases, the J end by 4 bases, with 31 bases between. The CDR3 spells CASSYEVPKGLWRGPSDTQYF. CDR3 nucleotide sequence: TGTGCCAGCAGTTACGAGGTGCCAAAGGGGTTGTGGCGCGGACCTTCAGATACGCAGTATTTT.

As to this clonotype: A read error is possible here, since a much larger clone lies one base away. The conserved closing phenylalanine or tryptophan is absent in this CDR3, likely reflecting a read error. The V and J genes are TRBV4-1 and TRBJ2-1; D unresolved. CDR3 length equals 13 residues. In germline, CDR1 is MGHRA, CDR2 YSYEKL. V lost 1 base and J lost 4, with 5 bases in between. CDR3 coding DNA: TGCGCCAGCAGCCAAGCCGAGTACAATGAGCAGTTCTAC. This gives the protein CASSQAEYNEQFY.

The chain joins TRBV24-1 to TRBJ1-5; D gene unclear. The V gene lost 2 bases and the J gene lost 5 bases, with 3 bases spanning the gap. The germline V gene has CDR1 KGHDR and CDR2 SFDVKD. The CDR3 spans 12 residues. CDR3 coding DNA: TGTGCCACCAGTGATTCGGATCAGCCCCAGCATTTT. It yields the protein CATSDSDQPQHF.

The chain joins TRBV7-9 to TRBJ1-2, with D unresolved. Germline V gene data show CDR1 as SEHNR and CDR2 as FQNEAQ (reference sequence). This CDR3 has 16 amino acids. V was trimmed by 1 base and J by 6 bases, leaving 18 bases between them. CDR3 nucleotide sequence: TGTGCCAGCAGCTTAGGGGTCTTCGGAAGTGATAATGGCTACACCTTC. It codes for CASSLGVFGSDNGYTF.

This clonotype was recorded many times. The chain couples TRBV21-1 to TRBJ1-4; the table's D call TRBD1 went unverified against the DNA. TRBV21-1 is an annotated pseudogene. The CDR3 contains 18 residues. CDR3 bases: TGTGCCAGCAGCAAAGTTGGCGGGGCGAGCCTACCTAATGAAAAACTGTTTTTT. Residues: CASSKVGGASLPNEKLFF.

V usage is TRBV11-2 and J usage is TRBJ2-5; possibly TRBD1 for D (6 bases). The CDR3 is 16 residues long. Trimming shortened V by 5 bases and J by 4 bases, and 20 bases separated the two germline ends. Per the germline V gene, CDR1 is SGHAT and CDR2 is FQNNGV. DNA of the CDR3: TGTGCCAGCAGCCCCATGGCAGGGGTATGGGGAGAGACCCAGTACTTC. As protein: CASSPMAGVWGETQYF. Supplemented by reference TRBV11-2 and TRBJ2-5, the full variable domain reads EAGVAQSPRYKIIEKRQSVAFWCNPISGHATLYWYQQILGQGPKLLIQFQNNGVVDDSQLPKDRFSAERLKGVDSTLKIQPAKLEDSAVYLCASSPMAGVWGETQYFGPGTRLLVL.

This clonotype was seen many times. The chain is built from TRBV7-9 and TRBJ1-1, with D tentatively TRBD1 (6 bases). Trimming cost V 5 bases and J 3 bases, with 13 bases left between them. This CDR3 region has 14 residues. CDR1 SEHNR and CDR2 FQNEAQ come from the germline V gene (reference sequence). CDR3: CASSTGTRDTEAFF. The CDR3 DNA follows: TGTGCCAGCAGCACAGGGACAAGAGACACTGAAGCTTTCTTT.

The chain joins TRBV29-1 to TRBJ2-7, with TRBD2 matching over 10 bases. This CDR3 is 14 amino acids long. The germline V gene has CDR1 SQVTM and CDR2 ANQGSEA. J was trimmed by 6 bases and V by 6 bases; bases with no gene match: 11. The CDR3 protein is CSVASSGSRGEQYF. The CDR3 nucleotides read TGCAGCGTGGCTTCTAGCGGGAGCCGGGGCGAGCAGTACTTC.

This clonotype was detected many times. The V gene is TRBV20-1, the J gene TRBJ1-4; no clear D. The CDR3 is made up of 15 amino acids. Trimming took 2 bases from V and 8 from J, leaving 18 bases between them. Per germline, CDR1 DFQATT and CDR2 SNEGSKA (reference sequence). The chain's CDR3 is CSARPYSVVDEKLFF. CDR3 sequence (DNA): TGCAGTGCTAGACCTTACAGTGTCGTGGACGAAAAACTGTTTTTT.

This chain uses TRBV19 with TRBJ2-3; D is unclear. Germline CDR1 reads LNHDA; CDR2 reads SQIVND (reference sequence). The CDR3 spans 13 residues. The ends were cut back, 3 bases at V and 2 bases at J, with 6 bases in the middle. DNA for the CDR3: TGTGCCAGTAGTATCCCCCACACAGATACGCAGTATTTT. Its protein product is CASSIPHTDTQYF.

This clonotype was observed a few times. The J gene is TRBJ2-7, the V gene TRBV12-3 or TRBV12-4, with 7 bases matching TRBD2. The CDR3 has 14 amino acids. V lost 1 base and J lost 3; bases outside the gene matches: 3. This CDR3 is CASSLDPSGYEQYF. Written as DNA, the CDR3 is TGTGCCAGCAGTTTAGACCCTAGCGGCTACGAGCAGTACTTC.